Sequencing of this T cell receptor (beta chain) was carried out in a study of T cells in Graves' hyperthyroidism and ophthalmopathy. Study observations and caveats: Ophthalmopathy got predicted by the model a median 6.5 months before its onset.

This clonotype was counted ten times or more. Its antigen is unknown. TCR beta CDR3 regions were amplified from RNA transcripts. The primer set for the first-round RT-PCR of the TCR CDR3 was HTBI. TCRdb redid the calling of the multiplex PCR reads with MiXCR, one entry per CDR3 protein. This table holds more than 450,000 distinct CDR3 sequences, 11% to 15% found once. The CDR3 is 15 amino acids. Germline V lookup: CDR1 SEHNR, CDR2 FQNEAQ (reference sequence). The V and J ends lost 4 bases and 3 bases, in that order; junction bases with no gene match: 5. Pregnant or lactating patients were excluded, as were those with uncontrolled infection or other autoimmune disease.

The chain has TRBV7-9 and TRBJ2-2; 7 bases agree with TRBD1. Sequencing input: blood. The sequence was obtained from a woman aged 40 to 50 with Graves' hyperthyroidism. DNA of the CDR3: TGTGCCAGCAGCTCTCGGGACAGCTACACCGGGGAGCTGTTTTTT. It translates to CASSSRDSYTGELFF. The whole variable domain, remainder taken from reference TRBV7-9 and TRBJ2-2, is DTGVSQNPRHKITKRGQNVTFRCDPISEHNRLYWYRQTLGQGPEFLTYFQNEAQLEKSRLLSDRFSAERPKGSFSTLEIQRTEQGDSAMYLCASSSRDSYTGELFFGEGSRLTVL.